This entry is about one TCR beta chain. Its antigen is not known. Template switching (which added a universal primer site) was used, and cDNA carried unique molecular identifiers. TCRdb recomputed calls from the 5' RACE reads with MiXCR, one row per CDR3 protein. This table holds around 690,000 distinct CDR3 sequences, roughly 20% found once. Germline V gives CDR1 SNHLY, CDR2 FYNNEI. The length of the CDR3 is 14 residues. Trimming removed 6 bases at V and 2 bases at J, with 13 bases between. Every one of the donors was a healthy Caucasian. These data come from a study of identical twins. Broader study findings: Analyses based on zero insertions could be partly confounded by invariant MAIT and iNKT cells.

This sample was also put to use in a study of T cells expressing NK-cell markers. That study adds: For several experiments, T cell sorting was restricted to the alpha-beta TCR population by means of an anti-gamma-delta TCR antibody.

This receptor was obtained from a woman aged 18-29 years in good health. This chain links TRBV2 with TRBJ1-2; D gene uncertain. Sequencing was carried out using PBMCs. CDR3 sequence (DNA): TGTGCCAGCAGCGGAGGACGGTGGAACTATGGCTACACCTTC. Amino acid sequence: CASSGGRWNYGYTF. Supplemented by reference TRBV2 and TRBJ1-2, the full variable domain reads EPEVTQTPSHQVTQMGQEVILRCVPISNHLYFYWYRQILGQKVEFLVSFYNNEISEKSEIFDDQFSVERPDGSNFTLKIRSTKLEDSAMYFCASSGGRWNYGYTFGSGTRLTVV.